The next 30 T cell receptor beta chains were all read from a single sample in a study of blood T cell repertoires in COVID-19. The repertoire was sequenced with immunoSEQ multiplex PCR; TCRdb's copy has only in-frame clones and lacks some. The data hold 55,000 to 90,000 clones, with 88% observed a single time. The material sequenced was peripheral blood. All receptors derive from a human donor in a cohort sampled during active COVID-19.

The rearrangement links TRBV5-6 to TRBJ2-7; 13 bases align to TRBD2. The length of the CDR3 is 17 residues. Germline trimming cut 3 bases from V and 2 bases from J; bases unmatched to any gene: 8. Germline lookup yields CDR1 SGHDT and CDR2 YYEEEE. CDR3 nucleotides: TGTGCCAGCAGCTCCTTGACTAGCGGGAGGTCGGCCTACGAGCAGTACTTC. Translating gives CASSSLTSGRSAYEQYF.

The chain combines TRBV6-5 with TRBJ2-7; 7 bases match TRBD1. Germline V lookup: CDR1 MNHEY, CDR2 SVGAGI. V shed 2 bases and J 2 bases; nucleotides not matched to a gene: 3. This CDR3 spans 14 amino acids. CDR3 loop: CASSYGDRAYEQYF. The CDR3 coding sequence is TGTGCCAGCAGTTACGGGGACAGAGCCTACGAGCAGTACTTC.

The gene calls are TRBV27 and TRBJ2-1, with a possible D match to TRBD1 (6 bases). The germline gives CDR1 MNHEY, CDR2 SMNVEV (reference sequence). CDR3 length: 13 residues. V lost 6 bases, J lost 7 bases, and 13 bases lay in between. The CDR3 nucleotides read TGTGCCAGCAGAAAAACAGGGACAAATGAGCAGTTCTTC. Translation: CASRKTGTNEQFF.

This clone was observed a single time. This chain links TRBV5-4 with TRBJ2-5; 7 positions match TRBD1. Germline V gives CDR1 SGHNT, CDR2 YYREEE (reference sequence). The CDR3 extends over 16 amino acids. Trimming at V came to 3 bases and at J to 2 bases, leaving 10 bases not matched to a gene. In DNA form, the CDR3 reads TGTGCCAGCAGCTCGGCTGGGACAGTTACACAAGAGACCCAGTACTTC. This codes for CASSSAGTVTQETQYF.

In regard to this clone: Other nucleotide sequences in the sample specify the same CDR3. The rearrangement uses TRBV4-1 and TRBJ2-1; tentative D call: TRBD2 (5 bases). Trimming cost V 0 bases and J 4 bases, with 10 bases left between them. CDR1 and CDR2 (germline): MGHRA, YSYEKL. This CDR3 is built from 15 residues. The CDR3 sequence is CASSQDGGLYNEQFF. The CDR3, as DNA: TGCGCCAGCAGCCAAGATGGCGGACTTTACAATGAGCAGTTCTTC.

J is TRBJ2-1 and V is TRBV24-1, with 10 bases that match TRBD2. CDR3 size: 16 residues. V lost 0 bases and J lost 2; bases outside the gene matches: 0. From germline, CDR1 is KGHDR and CDR2 SFDVKD. CDR3 DNA: TGTGCCACCAGTGATTTGGGGACTAGCGCCTACAATGAGCAGTTCTTC. Translating it yields CATSDLGTSAYNEQFF.

The CDR3 bases are TGTGCCAGCAGCCTAGCTGGGACTAGCGGGGCTCCCTACGAGCAGTACTTC. It is translated as CASSLAGTSGAPYEQYF. The chain recombines TRBV28 with TRBJ2-7; 13 positions match TRBD2. This CDR3 contains 17 residues. V was pared by 6 bases and J by 2 bases, with 10 bases of the junction left unmatched. Germline CDR1 is MDHEN and CDR2 is SYDVKM. Full variable domain (missing parts from reference TRBV28 and TRBJ2-7): DVKVTQSSRYLVKRTGEKVFLECVQDMDHENMFWYRQDPGLGLRLIYFSYDVKMKEKGDIPEGYSVSREKKERFSLILESASTNQTSMYLCASSLAGTSGAPYEQYFGPGTRLTVT.

The V call is TRBV10-3, the J call TRBJ2-1, with TRBD2 identical over 11 bases. Germline values: CDR1 ENHRY, CDR2 SYGVKD. J gave up 10 bases and V 9 bases, and 8 bases lay outside the gene matches. The CDR3 spans 13 residues. CDR3 coding DNA: TGTGCCATGGGACTAGCGGACGAAGGGGAGCAGTTCTTC. It is translated as CAMGLADEGEQFF.

This chain joins TRBV12-3 or TRBV12-4 and TRBJ1-4; 8 bases align to TRBD1. The junction had 1 base not matched to a gene; V was cut back by 5 bases and J by 8 bases. The CDR3 contains 12 residues. The CDR3 nucleotides are TGTGCCAGCAGTACAGGGGGAGAAAAACTGTTTTTT. Protein: CASSTGGEKLFF.

This chain links TRBV5-1 with TRBJ1-2; TRBD1 matches at 11 bases. The CDR3 consists of 15 residues. Trimming removed 4 bases from V and 7 bases from J; junction bases left unmatched: 9. Per germline, CDR1 SGHRS and CDR2 YFSETQ. CDR3 protein: CASSAGDRGYSGYTF. The CDR3 DNA sequence: TGCGCCAGCAGCGCAGGGGACAGGGGGTACTCTGGCTACACCTTC.

The gene calls are TRBV7-9 and TRBJ1-2; a possible D gene is TRBD1 (5 bases). Looked up from germline, CDR1 is SEHNR and CDR2 is FQNEAQ (reference sequence). V lost 2 bases and J lost 4, with 11 bases in between. The CDR3 is 14 residues long. Here the CDR3 reads CASSLIGGGYGYTF. The CDR3 DNA is TGTGCCAGCAGCTTAATTGGGGGAGGCTATGGCTACACCTTC. Full variable domain (missing parts from reference TRBV7-9 and TRBJ1-2): DTGVSQNPRHKITKRGQNVTFRCDPISEHNRLYWYRQTLGQGPEFLTYFQNEAQLEKSRLLSDRFSAERPKGSFSTLEIQRTEQGDSAMYLCASSLIGGGYGYTFGSGTRLTVV.

The rearrangement links TRBV6-5 to TRBJ2-5; 7 nucleotides align to TRBD1. Germline V lookup: CDR1 MNHEY, CDR2 SVGAGI. Unmatched junction bases numbered 9, after V lost 8 bases and J lost 6 bases. CDR3 length: 13 residues. The CDR3 here is CASETGDLQTQYF. The CDR3 DNA follows: TGTGCCAGCGAAACAGGGGACCTCCAGACCCAGTACTTC.

This sequence joins TRBV20-1 and TRBJ1-1; D remains ambiguous. Germline V gives CDR1 DFQATT, CDR2 SNEGSKA (reference sequence). The CDR3 length is 12 residues. V gave up 3 bases and J gave up 0 bases, with 5 bases separating them. This chain's CDR3 is CSASAMNTEAFF. The CDR3 DNA sequence: TGCAGTGCTAGTGCCATGAACACTGAAGCTTTCTTT.

The J gene is TRBJ2-7, the V gene TRBV11-2; D is possibly TRBD2 (6 bases). CDR1 SGHAT and CDR2 FQNNGV come from the germline V gene. V was clipped by 5 bases and J by 2 bases, with 10 bases between them. The length of the CDR3 is 13 residues. This CDR3 is CASSPGLTYEQYV. The CDR3 DNA reads as TGTGCCAGCAGCCCCGGACTAACCTACGAGCAGTACGTC.

This chain joins TRBV19 and TRBJ2-1; 7 bases map to TRBD1. The V gene's germline CDR1 is LNHDA and CDR2 SQIVND (reference sequence). V lost 7 bases and J lost 3; bases outside the gene matches: 9. CDR3 length: 15 amino acids. The CDR3 here is CASKPGQWVYNEQFF. The DNA of the CDR3 is TGTGCCAGTAAACCGGGACAGTGGGTCTACAATGAGCAGTTCTTC.

This sequence joins TRBV10-2 and TRBJ2-7; D not resolved. This CDR3 comprises 15 residues. The germline V and J ends were trimmed by 3 bases and 2 bases, with 14 bases remaining between them. Germline CDR1 and CDR2: WSHSY and SAAADI. The chain's CDR3 is CASSDLPDTTYEQYF. DNA for the CDR3: TGCGCCAGCAGTGACCTCCCCGACACAACCTACGAGCAGTACTTC.

The chain joins TRBV11-3 to TRBJ2-1; D uncertain. With 1 base removed from V and 0 bases from J, the gap between germline ends came to 7 bases. The CDR3 has 15 amino acids. In germline, CDR1 is SGHNT, CDR2 YENEEA. For the CDR3, the DNA is TGTGCCAGCAGCTTAGGCGGCACCTCCTACAATGAGCAGTTCTTC. It specifies CASSLGGTSYNEQFF.

The J gene is TRBJ1-4, the V gene TRBV19; 9 positions match TRBD1. The CDR3 consists of 13 residues. Trimming at V came to 10 bases and at J to 6 bases, leaving 6 bases not matched to a gene. CDR1 is LNHDA, CDR2 SQIVND, per germline (reference sequence). DNA for the CDR3: TGTGCCACCCAACAGGGGGCACATGAAAAACTGTTTTTT. Translated, it gives CATQQGAHEKLFF.

The CDR3 region is CASSMEGRRGSNQPQHF. CDR3 sequence (DNA): TGTGCCAGTAGTATGGAAGGAAGACGGGGTAGCAATCAGCCCCAGCATTTT. This chain links TRBV19 with TRBJ1-5; D not resolved. CDR1 and CDR2 (germline): LNHDA, SQIVND (reference sequence). V was pared by 3 bases and J by 0 bases, with 15 bases between. This CDR3 comprises 17 residues.

This clone is medium-sized. This chain connects TRBV5-6 to TRBJ1-3; D is unclear. Per germline, CDR1 SGHDT and CDR2 YYEEEE. Deletions cut 1 base from V and 4 bases from J, with 3 bases between. The length of the CDR3 is 12 residues. CDR3 sequence reads: CASSLLGNTIYF. CDR3 sequence (DNA): TGTGCCAGCAGCTTGTTAGGAAACACCATATATTTT.

The rearrangement uses TRBV28 and TRBJ2-1; 10 nucleotides line up with TRBD2. J lost 9 bases, V lost 6 bases, and 8 bases had no gene match. Germline-derived CDR1 and CDR2 are MDHEN and SYDVKM. The CDR3 runs 14 residues. CDR3 nucleotide sequence: TGTGCCAGCAGCTCCAGCGGGAGGGCCTTTGAGCAGTTCTTC. Encoded protein: CASSSSGRAFEQFF.

The rearrangement joins TRBV19 to TRBJ1-1; maybe TRBD1 (6 bases). The V and J ends lost 7 bases and 4 bases respectively, with 22 bases between them. The CDR3 totals 16 residues. Germline CDR1 and CDR2: LNHDA and SQIVND (reference sequence). CDR3 protein: CASTPWGGAGSTEAFF. The CDR3 nucleotides read TGTGCCAGTACACCATGGGGGGGCGCCGGATCCACTGAAGCTTTCTTT. The full variable domain, rest sourced from reference TRBV19 and TRBJ1-1, is DGGITQSPKYLFRKEGQNVTLSCEQNLNHDAMYWYRQDPGQGLRLIYYSQIVNDFQKGDIAEGYSVSREKKESFPLTVTSAQKNPTAFYLCASTPWGGAGSTEAFFGQGTRLTVV.

The chain combines TRBV5-1 with TRBJ2-5, with 11 bases fitting TRBD2. V lost 3 bases, J lost 2 bases, and 6 bases stayed unmatched. Germline V lookup: CDR1 SGHRS, CDR2 YFSETQ. This CDR3 has 16 residues. The CDR3 region is CASSSGTSGLQETQYF. CDR3 nucleotide sequence: TGCGCCAGCAGCTCCGGGACTAGCGGTCTACAAGAGACCCAGTACTTC.

This rearrangement joins TRBV11-2 to TRBJ2-2, with D possibly matching TRBD2 (5 bases). Germline CDR1 is SGHAT and CDR2 is FQNNGV. With 1 base removed from V and 7 bases from J, the gap between germline ends came to 13 bases. The CDR3 is 15 amino acids. CDR3 sequence reads: CASSLALNRDGELFF. CDR3 DNA sequence: TGTGCCAGCAGCTTAGCGCTAAATCGGGACGGGGAGCTGTTTTTT.

The rearrangement uses TRBV6-6 and TRBJ1-5; TRBD1 matches at 7 bases. This CDR3 has 14 residues. Germline V gene data show CDR1 as MNHNY and CDR2 as SVGAGI (reference sequence). Losses at the gene ends were 8 bases for V and 6 bases for J; bases not matched to a gene: 10. CDR3 sequence reads: CASESATGSQPQHF. The CDR3 DNA is TGTGCCAGCGAGTCGGCGACAGGGTCTCAGCCCCAGCATTTT.

The V call is TRBV10-2, the J call TRBJ2-1; 8 bases are a match to TRBD2. The trim removed 6 bases at V and 0 bases at J, leaving 4 bases unmatched. Germline CDR1 reads WSHSY; CDR2 reads SAAADI. CDR3 length equals 15 residues. The CDR3 spells CASRMAGGSYNEQFF. CDR3 nucleotide sequence: TGCGCCAGCAGGATGGCGGGGGGCTCCTACAATGAGCAGTTCTTC.

This chain joins TRBV19 and TRBJ1-2, with D perhaps matching TRBD1 (5 bases). CDR1 LNHDA and CDR2 SQIVND come from the germline V gene (reference sequence). The CDR3 runs 16 residues. Trimming shortened V by 5 bases and J by 0 bases, and 16 bases separated the two germline ends. The CDR3 here is CASSPYLTVTNYGYTF. DNA of the CDR3: TGTGCCAGTAGTCCTTATCTGACAGTAACTAACTATGGCTACACCTTC.

This clone was picked up a small number of times. This chain uses TRBV3-1 (or the pseudogene TRBV3-2) with TRBJ2-1; 13 bases fit TRBD2. The V segment lost 1 base and the J segment 6 bases; nucleotides outside the gene matches: 3. The CDR3 is 16 residues long. Germline CDR1 is LGHDT and CDR2 is YNNKEL (reference sequence). The DNA of the CDR3 is TGTGCCAGCAGCCAAGCGGGACTAGCGGGACTCAATGAGCAGTTCTTC. It yields the protein CASSQAGLAGLNEQFF.

The rearrangement joins TRBV30 to TRBJ2-1, with TRBD2 matching over 8 bases. Germline CDR1 and CDR2: GTSNPN and SVGIG (reference sequence). Trimming at V came to 2 bases and at J to 0 bases, leaving 12 bases not matched to a gene. The CDR3 is made up of 18 amino acids. The CDR3 loop reads CAWSRAGSGLVSYNEQFF. The DNA of the CDR3 is TGTGCCTGGAGTAGAGCAGGGTCGGGACTAGTCTCCTACAATGAGCAGTTCTTC.

This chain links TRBV6-1 with TRBJ1-6, with D uncertain. This CDR3 is 13 amino acids long. The V gene lost 0 bases and the J gene lost 9 bases, with 6 bases spanning the gap. Germline loops: CDR1 MNHNS, CDR2 SASEGT. The chain's CDR3 is CASSEARGSPLHF. CDR3 bases: TGTGCCAGCAGTGAAGCCCGGGGTTCACCCCTCCACTTT.